This T cell receptor beta chain was profiled in a study of regulatory dendritic cells for organ transplantation. TCRdb keeps only in-frame clones here, not all; method: immunoSEQ multiplex PCR. This table holds 9,500 to 15,000 clones, about 56% found once. The length of the CDR3 is 13 residues. Germline V CDR1 and CDR2: LGHNT, FRNRAP. Trimming stripped 1 base from V and 4 bases from J, with 6 bases between. Of note for this clone: Its antigen remains unidentified.

Sorted T cells were CFSE-labeled and cultured less than 6 days with allogeneic regulatory or mature dendritic cells at 1:10. Specimen: naive CD8+ T cells from blood cultured with dendritic cells. This sample's subset: CD45RA+ naive T cells. J is TRBJ2-3 and V is TRBV12-5; tentative D call: TRBD2 (5 bases). The receptor's source is a human donor in good health. In nucleotides, the CDR3 is TGTGCTAGTGGTTTGGGACTACCAGATACGCAGTATTTT. It is translated as CASGLGLPDTQYF. The full variable domain, rest sourced from reference TRBV12-5 and TRBJ2-3, is DARVTQTPRHKVTEMGQEVTMRCQPILGHNTVFWYRQTMMQGLELLAYFRNRAPLDDSGMPKDRFSAEMPDATLATLKIQPSEPRDSAVYFCASGLGLPDTQYFGPGTRLTVL.